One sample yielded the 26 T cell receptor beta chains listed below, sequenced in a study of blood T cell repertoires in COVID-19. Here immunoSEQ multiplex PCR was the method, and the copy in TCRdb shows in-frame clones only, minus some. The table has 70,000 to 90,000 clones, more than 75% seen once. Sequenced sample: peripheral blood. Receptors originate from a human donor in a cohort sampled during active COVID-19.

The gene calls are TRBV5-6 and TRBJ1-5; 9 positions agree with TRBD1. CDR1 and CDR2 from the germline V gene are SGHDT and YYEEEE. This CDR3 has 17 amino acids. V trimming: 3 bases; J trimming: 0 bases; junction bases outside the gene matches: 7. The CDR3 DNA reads TGTGCCAGCAGCTGGTGGGGACAGGGCATTAGCAATCAGCCCCAGCATTTT. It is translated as CASSWWGQGISNQPQHF. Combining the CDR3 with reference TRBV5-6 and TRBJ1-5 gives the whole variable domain DAGVTQSPTHLIKTRGQQVTLRCSPKSGHDTVSWYQQALGQGPQFIFQYYEEEERQRGNFPDRFSGHQFPNYSSELNVNALLLGDSALYLCASSWWGQGISNQPQHFGDGTRLSIL.

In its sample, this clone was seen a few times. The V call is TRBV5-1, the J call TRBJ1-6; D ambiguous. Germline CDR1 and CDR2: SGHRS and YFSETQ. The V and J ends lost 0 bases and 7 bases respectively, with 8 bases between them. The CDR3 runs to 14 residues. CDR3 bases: TGCGCCAGCAGCTTGGACCCAGAAAATTCACCCCTCCACTTT. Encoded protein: CASSLDPENSPLHF.

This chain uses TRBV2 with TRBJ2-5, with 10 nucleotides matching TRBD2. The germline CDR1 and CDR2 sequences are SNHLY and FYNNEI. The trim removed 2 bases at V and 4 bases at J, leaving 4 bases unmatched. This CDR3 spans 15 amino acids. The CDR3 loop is CASSESLAGAETQYF. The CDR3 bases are TGTGCCAGCAGTGAAAGTCTAGCGGGAGCAGAGACCCAGTACTTC.

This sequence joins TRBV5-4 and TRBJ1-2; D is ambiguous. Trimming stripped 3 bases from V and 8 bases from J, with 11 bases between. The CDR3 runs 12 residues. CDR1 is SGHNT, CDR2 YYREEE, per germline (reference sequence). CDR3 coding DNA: TGTGCCAGCAGCTCCGATTTGAGCGGCTACACCTTC. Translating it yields CASSSDLSGYTF.

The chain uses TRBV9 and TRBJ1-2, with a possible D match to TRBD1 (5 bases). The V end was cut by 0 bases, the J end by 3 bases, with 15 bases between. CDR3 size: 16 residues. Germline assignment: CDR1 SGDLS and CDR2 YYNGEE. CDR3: CASSVALGGEHYGYTF. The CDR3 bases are TGTGCCAGCAGCGTAGCTCTGGGGGGAGAGCACTATGGCTACACCTTC.

The CDR3 region has the DNA TGCGCCAGCAGCTCCTCCGGGACAGGGGGCACCGGGGAGCTGTTTTTT. This encodes CASSSSGTGGTGELFF. The chain couples TRBV5-1 to TRBJ2-2; 11 nucleotides match TRBD1. The trim removed 3 bases at V and 4 bases at J, leaving 5 bases unmatched. This CDR3 spans 16 amino acids. Germline CDR1 and CDR2: SGHRS and YFSETQ.

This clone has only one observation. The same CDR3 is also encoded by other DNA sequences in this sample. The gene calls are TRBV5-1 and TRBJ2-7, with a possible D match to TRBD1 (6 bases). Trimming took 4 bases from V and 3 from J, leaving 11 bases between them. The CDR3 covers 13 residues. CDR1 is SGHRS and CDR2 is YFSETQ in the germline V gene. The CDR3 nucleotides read TGCGCCAGCAGCCCACAGACAGGCTACGAGCAGTACTTC. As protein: CASSPQTGYEQYF.

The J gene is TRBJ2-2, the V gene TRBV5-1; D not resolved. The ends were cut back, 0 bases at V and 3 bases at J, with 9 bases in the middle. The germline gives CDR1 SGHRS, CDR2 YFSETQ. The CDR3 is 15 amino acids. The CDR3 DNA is TGCGCCAGCAGCTTGGTTCAGGTAGACACCGGGGAGCTGTTTTTT. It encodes CASSLVQVDTGELFF. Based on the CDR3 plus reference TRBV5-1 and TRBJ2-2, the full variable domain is KAGVTQTPRYLIKTRGQQVTLSCSPISGHRSVSWYQQTPGQGLQFLFEYFSETQRNKGNFPGRFSGRQFSNSRSEMNVSTLELGDSALYLCASSLVQVDTGELFFGEGSRLTVL.

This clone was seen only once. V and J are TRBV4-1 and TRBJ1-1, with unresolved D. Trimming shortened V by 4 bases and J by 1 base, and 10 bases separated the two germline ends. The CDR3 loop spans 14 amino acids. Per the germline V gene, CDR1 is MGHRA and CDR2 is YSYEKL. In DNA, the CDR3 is TGCGCCAGCAGCCTCCTGCCCAGGAACACTGAAGCTTTCTTT. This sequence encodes CASSLLPRNTEAFF.

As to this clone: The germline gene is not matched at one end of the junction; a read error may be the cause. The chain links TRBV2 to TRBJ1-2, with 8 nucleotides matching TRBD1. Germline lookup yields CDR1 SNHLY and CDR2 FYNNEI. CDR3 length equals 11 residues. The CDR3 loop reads CASSEQGAGAF. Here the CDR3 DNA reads TGTGCCAGCAGTGAGCAGGGGGCCGGCGCCTTC. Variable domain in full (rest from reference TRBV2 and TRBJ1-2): EPEVTQTPSHQVTQMGQEVILRCVPISNHLYFYWYRQILGQKVEFLVSFYNNEISEKSEIFDDQFSVERPDGSNFTLKIRSTKLEDSAMYFCASSEQGAGAFGSGTRLTVV.

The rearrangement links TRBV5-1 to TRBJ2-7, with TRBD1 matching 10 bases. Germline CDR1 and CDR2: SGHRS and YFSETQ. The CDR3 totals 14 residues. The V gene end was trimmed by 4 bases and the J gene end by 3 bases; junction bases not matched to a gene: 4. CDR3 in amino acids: CASSEGQGGYEQYF. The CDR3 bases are TGCGCCAGCAGCGAAGGACAGGGGGGCTACGAGCAGTACTTC.

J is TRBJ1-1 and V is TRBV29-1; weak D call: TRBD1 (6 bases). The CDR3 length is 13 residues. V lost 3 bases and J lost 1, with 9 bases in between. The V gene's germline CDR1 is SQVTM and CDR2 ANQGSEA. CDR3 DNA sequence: TGCAGCGTTGACAGGGGACAGAACACTGAAGCTTTCTTT. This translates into CSVDRGQNTEAFF.

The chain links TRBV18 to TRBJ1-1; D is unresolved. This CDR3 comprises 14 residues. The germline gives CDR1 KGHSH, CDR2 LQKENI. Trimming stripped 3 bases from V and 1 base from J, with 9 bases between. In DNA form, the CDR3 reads TGTGCCAGCTCACCGGAGGGTGGGAACACTGAAGCTTTCTTT. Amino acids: CASSPEGGNTEAFF.

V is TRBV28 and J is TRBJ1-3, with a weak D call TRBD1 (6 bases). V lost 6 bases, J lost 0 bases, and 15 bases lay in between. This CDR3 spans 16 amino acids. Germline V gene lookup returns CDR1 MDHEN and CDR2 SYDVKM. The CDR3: CASRSRQGTSGNTIYF. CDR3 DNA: TGTGCCAGCAGAAGCCGTCAGGGGACCTCTGGAAACACCATATATTTT. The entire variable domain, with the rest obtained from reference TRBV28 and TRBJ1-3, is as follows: DVKVTQSSRYLVKRTGEKVFLECVQDMDHENMFWYRQDPGLGLRLIYFSYDVKMKEKGDIPEGYSVSREKKERFSLILESASTNQTSMYLCASRSRQGTSGNTIYFGEGSWLTVV.

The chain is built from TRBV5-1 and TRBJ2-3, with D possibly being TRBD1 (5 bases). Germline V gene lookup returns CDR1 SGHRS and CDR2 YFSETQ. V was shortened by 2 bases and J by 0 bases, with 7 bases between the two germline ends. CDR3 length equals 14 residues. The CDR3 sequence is CASSFGQSTDTQYF. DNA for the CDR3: TGCGCCAGCAGCTTTGGACAAAGCACAGATACGCAGTATTTT. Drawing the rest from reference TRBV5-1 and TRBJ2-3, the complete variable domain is KAGVTQTPRYLIKTRGQQVTLSCSPISGHRSVSWYQQTPGQGLQFLFEYFSETQRNKGNFPGRFSGRQFSNSRSEMNVSTLELGDSALYLCASSFGQSTDTQYFGPGTRLTVL.

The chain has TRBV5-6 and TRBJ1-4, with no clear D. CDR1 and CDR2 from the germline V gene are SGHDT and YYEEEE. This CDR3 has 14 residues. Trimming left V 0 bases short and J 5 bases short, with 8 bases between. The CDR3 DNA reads TGTGCCAGCAGCTTGGCTGGCCAAAATGAAAAACTGTTTTTT. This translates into CASSLAGQNEKLFF. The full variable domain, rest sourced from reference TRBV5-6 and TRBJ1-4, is DAGVTQSPTHLIKTRGQQVTLRCSPKSGHDTVSWYQQALGQGPQFIFQYYEEEERQRGNFPDRFSGHQFPNYSSELNVNALLLGDSALYLCASSLAGQNEKLFFGSGTQLSVL.

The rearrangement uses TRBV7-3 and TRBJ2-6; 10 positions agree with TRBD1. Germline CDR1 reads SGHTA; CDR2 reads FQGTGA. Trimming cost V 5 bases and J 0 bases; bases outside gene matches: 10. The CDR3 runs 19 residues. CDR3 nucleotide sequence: TGTGCCAGCAGCCCCGACGGGGGACAGGGGTTCTCTGGGGCCAACGTCCTGACTTTC. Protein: CASSPDGGQGFSGANVLTF.

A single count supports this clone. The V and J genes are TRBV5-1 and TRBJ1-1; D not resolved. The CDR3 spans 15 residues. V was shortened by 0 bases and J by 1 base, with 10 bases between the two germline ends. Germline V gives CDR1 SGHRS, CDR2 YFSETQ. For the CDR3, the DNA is TGCGCCAGCAGCTTGGTAAGTGAGGCGAACACTGAAGCTTTCTTT. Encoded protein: CASSLVSEANTEAFF.

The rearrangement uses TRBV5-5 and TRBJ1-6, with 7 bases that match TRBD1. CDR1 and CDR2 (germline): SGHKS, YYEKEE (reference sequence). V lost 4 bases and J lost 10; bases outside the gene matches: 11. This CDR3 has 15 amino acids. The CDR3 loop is CASSTRQGRTSPLHF. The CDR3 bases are TGTGCCAGCAGCACAAGACAGGGACGGACATCACCCCTCCACTTT.

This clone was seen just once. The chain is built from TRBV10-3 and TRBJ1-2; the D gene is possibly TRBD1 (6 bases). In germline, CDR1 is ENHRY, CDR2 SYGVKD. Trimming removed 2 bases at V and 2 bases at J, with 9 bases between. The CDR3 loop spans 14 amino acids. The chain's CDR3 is CAISERTANYGYTF. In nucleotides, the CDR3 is TGTGCCATCAGTGAGAGGACAGCCAACTATGGCTACACCTTC.

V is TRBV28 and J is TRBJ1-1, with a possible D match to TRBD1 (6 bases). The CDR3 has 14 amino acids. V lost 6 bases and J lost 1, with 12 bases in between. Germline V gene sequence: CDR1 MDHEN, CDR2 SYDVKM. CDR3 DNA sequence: TGTGCCAGCAGGTCCGGGACAAAGAACACTGAAGCTTTCTTT. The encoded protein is CASRSGTKNTEAFF.

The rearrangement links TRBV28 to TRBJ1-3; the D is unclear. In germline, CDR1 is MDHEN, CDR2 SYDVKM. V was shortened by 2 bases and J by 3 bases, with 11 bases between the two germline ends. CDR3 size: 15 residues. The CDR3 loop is CASSLAGKIGNTIYF. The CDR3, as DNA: TGTGCCAGCAGTTTAGCGGGGAAGATTGGAAACACCATATATTTT.

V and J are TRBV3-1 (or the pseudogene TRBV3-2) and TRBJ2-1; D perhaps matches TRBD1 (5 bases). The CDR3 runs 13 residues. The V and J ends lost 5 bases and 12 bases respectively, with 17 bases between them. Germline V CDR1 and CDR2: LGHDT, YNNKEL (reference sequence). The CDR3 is CASSSLALRAQFF. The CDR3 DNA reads TGTGCCAGCAGCTCCCTGGCCCTCAGGGCGCAGTTCTTC.

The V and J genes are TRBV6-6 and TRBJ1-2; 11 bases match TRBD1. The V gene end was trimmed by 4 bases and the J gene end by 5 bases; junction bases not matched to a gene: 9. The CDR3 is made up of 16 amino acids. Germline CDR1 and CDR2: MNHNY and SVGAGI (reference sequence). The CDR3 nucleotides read TGTGCCAGCAGTTTCGTCCACGGACAGGGGGCGTATGGCTACACCTTC. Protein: CASSFVHGQGAYGYTF.

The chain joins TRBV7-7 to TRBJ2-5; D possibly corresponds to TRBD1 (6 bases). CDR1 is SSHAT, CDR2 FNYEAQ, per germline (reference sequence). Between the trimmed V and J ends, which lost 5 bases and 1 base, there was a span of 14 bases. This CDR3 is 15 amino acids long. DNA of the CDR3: TGTGCCAGCAGCCTACAGGGAATAGGCCAAGAGACCCAGTACTTC. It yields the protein CASSLQGIGQETQYF.

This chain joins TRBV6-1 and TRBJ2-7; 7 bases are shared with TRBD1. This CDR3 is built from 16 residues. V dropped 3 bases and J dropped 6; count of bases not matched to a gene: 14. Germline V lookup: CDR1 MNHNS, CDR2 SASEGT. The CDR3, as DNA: TGTGCCAGCAGTGACCAGACAGGGCCGATAGGGATCGAGCAGTACTTC. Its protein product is CASSDQTGPIGIEQYF.